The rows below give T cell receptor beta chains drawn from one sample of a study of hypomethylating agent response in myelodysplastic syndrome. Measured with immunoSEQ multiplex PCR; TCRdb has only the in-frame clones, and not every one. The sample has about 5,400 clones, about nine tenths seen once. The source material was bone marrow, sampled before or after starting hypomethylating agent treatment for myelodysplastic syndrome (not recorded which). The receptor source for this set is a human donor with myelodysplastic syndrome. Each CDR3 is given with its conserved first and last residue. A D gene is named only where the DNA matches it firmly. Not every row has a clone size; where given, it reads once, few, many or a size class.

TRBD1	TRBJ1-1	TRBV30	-	CAWSRGQGAAFF	TGTGCCTGGAGTCGCGGACAGGGGGCGGCTTTCTTT
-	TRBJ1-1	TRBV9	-	CASSVGGKTEAFF	TGTGCCAGCAGCGTAGGGGGGAAGACTGAAGCTTTCTTT
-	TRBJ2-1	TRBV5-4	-	CASSLVAGSYNEQFF	TGTGCCAGCAGCTTGGTGGCTGGCTCTTACAATGAGCAGTTCTTC
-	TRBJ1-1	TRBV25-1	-	CASSEIWGGTEAFF	TGTGCCAGCAGTGAAATATGGGGGGGCACTGAAGCTTTCTTT
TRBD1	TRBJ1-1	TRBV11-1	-	CASSRDRETEAFF	TGTGCCAGCAGCCGGGACAGGGAAACTGAAGCTTTCTTT
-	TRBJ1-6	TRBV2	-	CASSPKRDTKNSPLHF	TGTGCCAGCAGCCCCAAAAGGGACACCAAGAATTCACCCCTCCACTTT
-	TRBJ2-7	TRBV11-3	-	CASSPPTGKLYEQYF	TGTGCCAGCAGCCCCCCAACCGGGAAGTTATACGAGCAGTACTTC
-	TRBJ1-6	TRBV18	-	CASSPNQNNSPLHF	TGTGCCAGCTCACCCAACCAGAATAATTCACCCCTCCACTTT
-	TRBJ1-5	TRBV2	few	CASSDADSNQPQHF	TGTGCCAGCAGTGACGCGGATAGCAATCAGCCCCAGCATTTT
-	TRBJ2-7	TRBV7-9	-	CASSLSGLGYEQYF	TGTGCCAGCAGCCTGTCCGGGCTGGGGTACGAGCAGTACTTC
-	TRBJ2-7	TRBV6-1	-	CAASGRNSYEQYF	TGTGCCGCTTCGGGCAGGAACTCCTACGAGCAGTACTTC
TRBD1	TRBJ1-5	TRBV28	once	CASRDDREGWGWDQPQHF	TGTGCCAGCAGAGATGACAGGGAGGGATGGGGTTGGGATCAGCCCCAGCATTTT
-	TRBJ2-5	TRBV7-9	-	CASSLDIETQYF	TGTGCCAGCAGCTTAGACATAGAGACCCAGTACTTC
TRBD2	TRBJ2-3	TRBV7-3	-	CASSLRASGGTSTDTQYF	TGTGCCAGCAGCTTACGGGCTAGCGGGGGGACTAGCACAGATACGCAGTATTTT
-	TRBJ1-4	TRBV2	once	CASSGGSGEKLFF	TGTGCCAGCAGTGGGGGGAGTGGGGAAAAACTGTTTTTT
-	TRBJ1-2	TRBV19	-	CASSPYLRGGIGGLYGYTF	TGTGCCAGTAGTCCCTACCTCCGGGGAGGTATAGGGGGATTATATGGCTACACCTTC
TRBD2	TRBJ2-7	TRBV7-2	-	CASSSLLAGDEQYF	TGTGCCAGCAGCTCGTTACTAGCGGGAGACGAGCAGTACTTC
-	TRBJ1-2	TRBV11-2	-	CASSSTRRVGESDGYTF	TGTGCCAGCAGCTCTACCCGAAGGGTAGGGGAGTCGGATGGCTACACCTTC
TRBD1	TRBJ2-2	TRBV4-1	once	CASSQTGTGGVTGELFF	TGCGCCAGCAGCCAAACCGGGACAGGGGGCGTCACCGGGGAGCTGTTTTTT
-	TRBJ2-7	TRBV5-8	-	CASSFRGEQYF	TGTGCCAGCAGCTTTAGGGGCGAGCAGTACTTC
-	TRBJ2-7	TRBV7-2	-	CASSLTSSYEQYF	TGTGCCAGCAGCTTAACAAGCTCCTACGAGCAGTACTTC
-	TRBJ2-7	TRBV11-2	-	CASSPTGSGSSYEQYF	TGTGCCAGCAGCCCCACGGGCAGTGGGAGCTCCTACGAGCAGTACTTC
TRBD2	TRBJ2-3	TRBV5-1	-	CASSLSPSGRAGTDTQYF	TGCGCCAGCAGCTTGAGTCCTAGCGGGAGGGCCGGCACAGATACGCAGTATTTT
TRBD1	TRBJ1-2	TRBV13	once	CASSSGQGNYGYTF	TGTGCCAGCAGCTCCGGACAGGGGAACTATGGCTACACCTTC
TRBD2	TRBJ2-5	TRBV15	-	CATSRDRGMAGGVYF	TGTGCCACCAGCAGAGATCGGGGGATGGCGGGAGGAGTATACTTC
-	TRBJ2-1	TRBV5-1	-	CASSSPGPLMDNEQFF	TGCGCCAGCAGCTCGCCGGGACCCCTGATGGACAATGAGCAGTTCTTC
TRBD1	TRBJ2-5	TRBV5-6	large	CASSPSSPGQGGTQYF	TGTGCCAGCAGCCCGTCGAGCCCCGGACAGGGTGGGACCCAGTACTTC
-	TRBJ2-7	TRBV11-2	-	CASSLTNSHEQYF	TGTGCCAGCAGCCTAACGAACTCCCACGAGCAGTACTTC
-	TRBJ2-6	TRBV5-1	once	CASSPSRQTLGANVLTF	TGCGCCAGCAGCCCATCTCGACAGACCCTAGGGGCCAACGTCCTGACTTTC
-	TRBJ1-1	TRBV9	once	CASSLAMAGRSEAFF	TGTGCCAGCAGCCTAGCGATGGCGGGGAGATCTGAAGCTTTCTTT
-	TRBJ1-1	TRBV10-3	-	CAISTGFTEAFF	TGTGCCATCAGTACAGGGTTCACTGAAGCTTTCTTT
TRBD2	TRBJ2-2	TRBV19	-	CASSISGRRTGELFF	TGTGCCAGTAGTATAAGCGGGAGAAGGACCGGGGAGCTGTTTTTT
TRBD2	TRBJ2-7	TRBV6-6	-	CASSPPGLSYEQYF	TGTGCCAGCAGTCCTCCGGGACTATCCTACGAGCAGTACTTC
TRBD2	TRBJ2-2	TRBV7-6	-	CASSRSTGGTGELFF	TGTGCCAGCAGCCGATCTACGGGAGGGACCGGGGAGCTGTTTTTT
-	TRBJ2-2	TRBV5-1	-	CASSLGGQTGELFF	TGCGCCAGCAGCTTGGGGGGCCAAACCGGGGAGCTGTTTTTT
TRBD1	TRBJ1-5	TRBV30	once	CAWSGDSGQPQHF	TGTGCCTGGAGTGGGGACAGCGGTCAGCCCCAGCATTTT
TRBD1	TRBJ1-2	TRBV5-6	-	CASTSVRQGYGYTF	TGTGCCAGCACCTCGGTGAGACAGGGTTATGGCTACACCTTC
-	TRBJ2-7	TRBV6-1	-	CASRRVYKQYF	TGTGCCAGCAGGAGGGTCTACAAGCAGTACTTC
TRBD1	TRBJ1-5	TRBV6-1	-	CASSGDRGGNQPQHF	TGTGCCAGCAGTGGCGACAGGGGGGGCAATCAGCCCCAGCATTTT
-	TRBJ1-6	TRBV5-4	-	CASSLRGVVDSPLHF	TGTGCCAGCAGCTTGAGAGGGGTTGTCGACTCACCCCTCCACTTT
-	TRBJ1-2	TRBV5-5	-	CASSLGGGYTF	TGTGCCAGCAGCTTGGGCGGGGGCTACACCTTC
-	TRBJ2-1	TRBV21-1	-	CASSNVASGAYNEQFF	-
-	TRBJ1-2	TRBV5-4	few	CASSFTSGGYGYTF	TGTGCCAGCAGCTTTACCTCAGGAGGCTATGGCTACACCTTC